The subject of this entry is one T cell receptor (beta chain). There is no known antigen for this receptor. No quality values exist for individual bases; no much larger clone is one base distant. This entry belongs to a study of OX40 agonist ivuxolimab in advanced cancers. About the study as a whole: The costimulatory receptor OX40 (CD134) was targeted by ivuxolimab, a fully human IgG2 agonistic monoclonal antibody. Intravenous ivuxolimab was administered to patients every 2 weeks at six dose levels: 0.01, 0.1, 0.3, 1.5, 3 and 10 mg/kg. Among the 52 dose-escalation patients, some 20 had hepatocellular carcinoma, 15 or so melanoma, 9 renal cell carcinoma and 9 head and neck cancer. A male proportion of under 85% and a mean age of roughly 55 years, ranging from about 23 to 79, were recorded for the dose-escalation cohort. Patients were allowed to have had prior anti-PD-1, anti-PD-L1 or anti-CTLA-4 therapy, and around two fifths of the dose-escalation patients had been treated with checkpoint inhibitors. Three dose-escalation patients achieved partial responses, one with hepatocellular carcinoma and two with cutaneous melanoma. Peripheral TCRbeta sequencing aimed to test whether ivuxolimab altered TCR sequence diversity and caused clonal T-cell expansion. The monotherapy dose-escalation portion (N of about 50 patients) of the phase I ivuxolimab trial is reported in the paper.

To sequence the TCRbeta CDR3 region, genomic DNA was isolated from the sorted cells. The immunoSEQ Assay was used for sequencing of TCRbeta CDR3 regions. In its TCRdb copy, this immuneACCESS table keeps in-frame sequences only and misses some clones. Where compared with another copy, unresolved V genes explain less than half of these, and the others have no known cause. The sample has about 41,000 clones on record, 70% to 90% of them singletons. The ten largest clones add up to more than 3% of the sample. Sequences SGHDN (CDR1) and FVKESK (CDR2) are obtained from the germline V gene. Including cysteine and phenylalanine, the CDR3 has 16 amino acids. This entry keeps only the CDR3 DNA: 48 bases, framed from base 1. The germline ends are 12 bases apart after V is trimmed by 0 bases and J by 2 bases. The paper as a whole reports these results and caveats: Which antigens the clonally expanded peripheral T cells were specific for was not determined. Low levels of normalized T-cell clonal expansion were also seen in some nonresponding patients. In partial responders in the 0.1-3.0 mg/kg groups, normalized peripheral clonal expansion was found to be among the lowest, especially among CD8+ T cells. After ivuxolimab, CD8+ T cells had more expanded clones than CD4+ T cells on average. Clonal expansion of both CD4+ and CD8+ blood T cells was observed from baseline to week 6 at doses 0.1 to 3.0 mg/kg.

Patients with autoimmune disease history or receiving systemic immunosuppression were excluded from the trial. Peripheral blood for TCR sequencing was collected from all dose cohorts at baseline, on cycle 4 day 1, and on cycle 7 day 1. Samples were obtained from an open-label, multicenter, first-in-human phase I dose-escalation trial of ivuxolimab. Adults with locally advanced or metastatic melanoma, renal cell, hepatocellular, or head and neck squamous cell carcinoma were enrolled in the trial. CD4+ and CD8+ T cells were sorted separately from peripheral blood before TCR sequencing. This chain joins TRBV14 to TRBJ2-3; the D gene cannot be resolved reliably. The clonotype was recovered from an adult with an advanced solid tumor such as melanoma, head and neck, liver or kidney cancer. The material was CD4+ or CD8+ T cells sorted from blood, obtained in a trial of the OX40 agonist ivuxolimab. The DNA reads TGTGCCAGCAGCCAAGATCAGGCGATTTACACAGATACGCAGTATTTT. It specifies CASSQDQAIYTDTQYF.